These 3 T cell receptor beta chains originate from one sample sequenced in a study of blood T cell repertoires in COVID-19. Sequenced by immunoSEQ multiplex PCR; TCRdb stores in-frame clones only, minus some. The repertoire consists of under 300,000 clones, with roughly 82% occurring once and the leading ten covering about 5.3%. The specimen sequenced was peripheral blood. These receptors originate from a woman aged 80 or older with active or convalescent COVID-19.

The chain employs TRBV18 and TRBJ1-6, with a possible D match to TRBD1 (5 bases). Germline assignment: CDR1 KGHSH and CDR2 LQKENI. The CDR3 has 15 residues. Trimming took off 3 bases at V and 6 bases at J, with 12 bases between the two ends. CDR3 sequence: CASSPSRQGNSPLHF. The CDR3 DNA sequence: TGTGCCAGCTCACCCTCCCGGCAGGGTAATTCACCCCTCCACTTT.

V usage is TRBV9 and J usage is TRBJ2-3; 10 nucleotides agree with TRBD2. V trimming: 0 bases; J trimming: 1 base; junction bases outside the gene matches: 2. From germline, CDR1 is SGDLS and CDR2 YYNGEE. CDR3 length: 16 amino acids. DNA of the CDR3: TGTGCCAGCAGCGTAGCTACTAGCGGGGGCACAGATACGCAGTATTTT. Its translation: CASSVATSGGTDTQYF.

This clone was recorded once. This chain connects TRBV28 to TRBJ1-2, with 11 bases that match TRBD1. This CDR3 is built from 18 residues. The trim removed 6 bases at V and 4 bases at J, leaving 16 bases unmatched. In germline, CDR1 is MDHEN, CDR2 SYDVKM. CDR3 nucleotide sequence: TGTGCCAGCAGCCATCCGCCGGGACAGGGGGTTCGAAGCTATGGCTACACCTTC. Amino acids: CASSHPPGQGVRSYGYTF.